This T cell receptor (beta chain) was identified during a study of glioma-infiltrating T cells after dendritic cell vaccination. Whole-study results and caveats: Only a small number of patients had complete blood and tumor samples.

This table comes from immunoSEQ multiplex PCR, and its TCRdb copy is limited to in-frame clones, with some not included. The table records some 90,000 clones, about 81% of them present only once. V lost 5 bases and J lost 1; bases outside the gene matches: 5. This CDR3 has 15 residues. The germline V gene encodes CDR1 SGHDN and CDR2 FVKESK. Comment on this clone: The antigen is undetermined.

Time point meaning: after dendritic cell vaccination, including at tumor progression/relapse. The specimen comprised blood, sampled after dendritic cell vaccination. The sequence derives from a human donor with glioblastoma. The V call is TRBV14, the J call TRBJ2-3; 8 nucleotides align to TRBD2. CDR3 in amino acids: CASSYSGVGTDTQYF. Written as DNA, the CDR3 is TGTGCCAGCAGCTATAGCGGGGTTGGCACAGATACGCAGTATTTT.